This passage covers 19 T cell receptor beta chains from one sample sequenced in a study of response to subunit inactivated influenza vaccine. TCRdb reanalysed the RT-PCR reads using MiXCR and keeps one entry per CDR3 protein. The repertoire includes more than 700,000 distinct CDR3 sequences, 21% of them detected once, and about 10% sits in the top ten. The material was PBMCs from blood, obtained 4 to 6 days after vaccination. The receptors originated from a middle-aged man who received an inactivated influenza vaccine.

The chain carries TRBV9 and TRBJ2-5; perhaps TRBD1 as D (5 bases). V gave up 0 bases and J gave up 0 bases, with 9 bases separating them. This CDR3 region has 15 residues. CDR1 and CDR2 (germline): SGDLS, YYNGEE. For the CDR3, the DNA is TGTGCCAGCAGCGTAGGGGGCAGCAACCAAGAGACCCAGTACTTC. It encodes CASSVGGSNQETQYF.

This clonotype appeared a few times. V usage is TRBV5-1 and J usage is TRBJ2-3; TRBD2 matches at 10 bases. This CDR3 has 18 amino acids. Trimming cost V 4 bases and J 0 bases; bases outside gene matches: 11. Germline CDR1 SGHRS, CDR2 YFSETQ. The CDR3 reads CASSKLAGREPSTDTQYF. In DNA, the CDR3 is TGCGCCAGCAGCAAACTAGCGGGAAGAGAGCCGAGCACAGATACGCAGTATTTT.

This clonotype appeared a few times. The chain couples TRBV12-3 or TRBV12-4 to TRBJ1-5, with no clear D. The CDR3 covers 13 residues. V lost 5 bases and J 6 bases, leaving 11 bases between the germline ends. The CDR3, as DNA: TGTGCCAGCAGTACTCAGGATTTTCAGCCCCAGCATTTT. It specifies CASSTQDFQPQHF.

This clonotype has more than one count but fewer than ten. J is TRBJ2-5 and V is TRBV6-2 or TRBV6-3; D uncertain. V lost 0 bases and J lost 4, with 9 bases in between. This CDR3 has 14 residues. Germline assignment: CDR1 MNHEY and CDR2 SVGEGT. CDR3 region: CASSYSGTPETQYF. Here the CDR3 DNA reads TGTGCCAGCAGTTACTCGGGTACCCCAGAGACCCAGTACTTC.

V usage is TRBV29-1 and J usage is TRBJ1-5; 9 bases align to TRBD1. CDR3 length equals 14 residues. J lost 5 bases, V lost 6 bases, and 8 bases had no gene match. Germline CDR1 is SQVTM and CDR2 is ANQGSEA. CDR3 DNA sequence: TGCAGCGTAGGGACAGGGAAGTTTGATCAGCCCCAGCATTTT. It specifies CSVGTGKFDQPQHF.

This clonotype was picked up a small number of times. The chain has TRBV11-2 and TRBJ2-6; TRBD1 matches 7 bases. This CDR3 spans 19 amino acids. Germline loops: CDR1 SGHAT, CDR2 FQNNGV. V lost 5 bases and J lost 2; bases outside the gene matches: 15. The CDR3 coding sequence is TGTGCCAGCAGCCCGATTAAGATGACAGGGCTGACTGGGGCCAACGTCCTGACTTTC. Amino acid sequence: CASSPIKMTGLTGANVLTF.

The chain links TRBV4-3 to TRBJ1-2; D is ambiguous. The CDR3 runs to 16 residues. Per the germline V gene, CDR1 is LGHNA and CDR2 is YSLEER. V lost 1 base and J 2 bases, leaving 14 bases between the germline ends. CDR3 sequence: CASSQVSWETNYGYTF. CDR3 sequence (DNA): TGCGCCAGCAGCCAAGTCTCGTGGGAAACGAACTATGGCTACACCTTC.

This clonotype was picked up a small number of times. The chain carries TRBV20-1 and TRBJ1-5; possibly TRBD1 for D (5 bases). The CDR3 spans 14 residues. V was shortened by 0 bases and J by 2 bases, with 8 bases between the two germline ends. Looked up from germline, CDR1 is DFQATT and CDR2 is SNEGSKA (reference sequence). As DNA, the CDR3 is TGCAGTGCTAGAGATTCCAGGGGCAATCAGCCCCAGCATTTT. This gives the protein CSARDSRGNQPQHF.

This clonotype was seen a few times. CDR3 bases: TGCAGCGTTGTGGGACAGCTAAAAGAGACCCAGTACTTC. Translated, it gives CSVVGQLKETQYF. V and J are TRBV29-1 and TRBJ2-5; 7 positions agree with TRBD1. This CDR3 is built from 13 residues. The germline V gene encodes CDR1 SQVTM and CDR2 ANQGSEA. V was clipped by 4 bases and J by 3 bases; unmatched bases: 5.

This chain uses TRBV27 with TRBJ2-7, with a possible D match to TRBD1 (6 bases). Germline lookup yields CDR1 MNHEY and CDR2 SMNVEV (reference sequence). V lost 5 bases and J lost 2, with 10 bases in between. The CDR3 consists of 13 residues. CDR3 nucleotides: TGTGCCAGCAGTGCACAGGGCCCCTACGAGCAGTACTTC. It translates to CASSAQGPYEQYF.

V is TRBV11-2 and J is TRBJ2-3, with 7 bases matching TRBD1. Germline CDR1 and CDR2: SGHAT and FQNNGV. Trimming cost V 4 bases and J 6 bases; bases outside gene matches: 13. CDR3 length: 16 residues. The CDR3, as DNA: TGTGCCAGCAGCTCTGTGACAGGGAAAAGGATGGATACGCAGTATTTT. It encodes CASSSVTGKRMDTQYF.

This clonotype was recorded many times. At one end the junction does not follow the germline gene, possibly because of a read error. The CDR3 DNA reads as TGTGCTAGCAGCTCGGGACTAGCCCAAGAGACCCAGTACTTC. This translates into CASSSGLAQETQYF. V is TRBV7-7 and J is TRBJ2-5, with 9 bases aligning to TRBD2. CDR1 is SSHAT and CDR2 is FNYEAQ in the germline V gene (reference sequence). The CDR3 is 14 amino acids.

In its sample, this clonotype was seen once. The rearrangement links TRBV15 to TRBJ2-5; D is undetermined. Germline assignment: CDR1 LNHNV and CDR2 YYDKDF (reference sequence). The V and J ends lost 2 bases and 1 base respectively, with 8 bases between them. CDR3 size: 14 residues. As DNA, the CDR3 is TGTGCCACCAGCAGATCCCCGAGCCAAGAGACCCAGTACTTC. Residues: CATSRSPSQETQYF.

This clonotype was seen more than once but under ten times. V and J are TRBV6-5 and TRBJ1-2; no clear D. Germline CDR1 reads MNHEY; CDR2 reads SVGAGI. Trimming left V 4 bases short and J 1 base short, with 10 bases between. The CDR3 runs 14 residues. The CDR3 protein is CASSSVQVNYGYTF. The CDR3 DNA follows: TGTGCCAGCAGTTCCGTACAAGTTAACTATGGCTACACCTTC.

This clonotype showed up many times. CDR3 coding DNA: TGTGCCAGCAGCGGCACTCCCACAGATACGCAGTATTTT. This gives the protein CASSGTPTDTQYF. The chain employs TRBV9 and TRBJ2-3; D is uncertain. Germline CDR1 reads SGDLS; CDR2 reads YYNGEE. Trimming shortened V by 3 bases and J by 2 bases, and 7 bases separated the two germline ends. This CDR3 spans 13 amino acids.

The chain's CDR3 is CASSYSPWGGTYEQYF. For the CDR3, the DNA is TGTGCCAGCAGTTACTCGCCGTGGGGGGGAACCTACGAGCAGTACTTC. V is TRBV6-2 or TRBV6-3 and J is TRBJ2-7; 7 bases map to TRBD2. The V gene end was trimmed by 0 bases and the J gene end by 2 bases; junction bases not matched to a gene: 7. The germline V gene encodes CDR1 MNHEY and CDR2 SVGEGT. The CDR3 length is 16 residues.

This clonotype was detected a few times. V is TRBV5-1 and J is TRBJ2-7, with unresolved D. The V gene lost 3 bases and the J gene lost 7 bases, with 14 bases spanning the gap. Germline CDR1 is SGHRS and CDR2 is YFSETQ. The CDR3 totals 13 residues. CDR3 amino acids: CASSSALEWEQYF. The CDR3 nucleotides are TGCGCCAGCAGCTCCGCCTTGGAGTGGGAGCAGTACTTC.

The chain links TRBV18 to TRBJ2-2, with D maybe TRBD1 (6 bases). Trimming stripped 2 bases from V and 1 base from J, with 14 bases between. Germline loops: CDR1 KGHSH, CDR2 LQKENI. The CDR3 runs to 17 residues. The CDR3 DNA reads as TGTGCCAGCTCACCAGTGGGGACACTCGGGAACACCGGGGAGCTGTTTTTT. It codes for CASSPVGTLGNTGELFF.

The chain combines TRBV3-1 with TRBJ2-2; 10 bases line up with TRBD1. This CDR3 comprises 16 residues. Looked up from germline, CDR1 is LGHDT and CDR2 is YNNKEL (reference sequence). After removal of 4 bases from V and 6 bases from J, the junction contained 8 bases not matched to a gene. The CDR3 nucleotides are TGTGCCAGCAGCCCTACTGCGACAGGGGGCCCCGGGGAGCTGTTTTTT. As protein: CASSPTATGGPGELFF.